Following are 9 T cell receptor beta chains from one sample sequenced in a study of CD8 T cells in Susac syndrome. The authors reverse transcribed roughly 0.5 to 1 ug RNA with random hexamers. TCRdb reanalysed the immunoSEQ multiplex PCR reads using MiXCR and keeps one entry per CDR3 protein. Among about 430,000 distinct CDR3 sequences listed, more than 70% were seen once. The material sequenced was CD8+ T cells from PBMCs. Receptors were obtained from a human donor with multiple sclerosis.

The genes are TRBV29-1 and TRBJ2-7, with 7 bases that match TRBD2. This CDR3 has 14 residues. The V segment lost 0 bases and the J segment 3 bases; nucleotides outside the gene matches: 5. Germline loops: CDR1 SQVTM, CDR2 ANQGSEA. This chain's CDR3 is CSVEEREGLYEQYF. The CDR3 DNA reads as TGCAGCGTTGAAGAGAGGGAGGGCCTCTACGAGCAGTACTTC.

The chain carries TRBV4-1 and TRBJ1-1; D gene ambiguous. V dropped 1 base and J dropped 4 bases, with 10 bases sitting between them. This CDR3 has 14 residues. CDR1 and CDR2 from the germline V gene are MGHRA and YSYEKL. In nucleotides, the CDR3 is TGCGCCAGCAGCCAAGCGGAGGGAGGCACTGAAGCTTTCTTT. Translated, it gives CASSQAEGGTEAFF.

The chain couples TRBV6-5 to TRBJ2-1; D uncertain. Germline V gene sequence: CDR1 MNHEY, CDR2 SVGAGI. V dropped 0 bases and J dropped 7 bases, with 10 bases sitting between them. The CDR3 extends over 14 amino acids. The CDR3 coding sequence is TGTGCCAGCAGTTACTCGGGCCAAACGAATGAGCAGTTCTTC. Amino acids: CASSYSGQTNEQFF.

V and J are TRBV9 and TRBJ1-2; D is undetermined. V was cut by 0 bases and J by 7 bases, with 10 bases left in between. CDR1 is SGDLS and CDR2 is YYNGEE in the germline V gene. This CDR3 has 13 residues. CDR3 in DNA: TGTGCCAGCAGCGTAGTTGGTGCCCCTGGCTACACCTTC. This sequence encodes CASSVVGAPGYTF.

This sequence joins TRBV4-1 and TRBJ2-7; D perhaps matches TRBD1 (5 bases). The CDR3 is 16 residues long. Trimming stripped 0 bases from V and 3 bases from J, with 15 bases between. The germline CDR1 and CDR2 sequences are MGHRA and YSYEKL. The CDR3 region is CASSQEFGQGNYEQYF. The CDR3 coding sequence is TGCGCCAGCAGCCAAGAGTTCGGGCAGGGTAACTACGAGCAGTACTTC.

The chain recombines TRBV12-3 or TRBV12-4 with TRBJ2-5; 10 positions match TRBD1. The CDR3 is 15 residues long. Losses at the gene ends were 5 bases for V and 3 bases for J; bases not matched to a gene: 6. In DNA, the CDR3 is TGTGCCAGCAGTCGGCGCGGGACAGGGGAAGAGACCCAGTACTTC. This gives the protein CASSRRGTGEETQYF.

The rearrangement links TRBV9 to TRBJ2-7; the match to TRBD1 covers 7 bases. J gave up 0 bases and V 0 bases, and 3 bases lay outside the gene matches. Germline assignment: CDR1 SGDLS and CDR2 YYNGEE. The length of the CDR3 is 15 residues. As DNA, the CDR3 is TGTGCCAGCAGCGTAGGAGGGGGCTTCTCCTACGAGCAGTACTTC. Amino acids: CASSVGGGFSYEQYF.

The CDR3 nucleotides read TGCAGCGTACCCACCCCTTCGAGCTATGGCTACACCTTC. Amino acid sequence: CSVPTPSSYGYTF. V and J are TRBV29-1 and TRBJ1-2; no firm D call. The ends were cut back, 6 bases at V and 4 bases at J, with 15 bases in the middle. This CDR3 has 13 amino acids. CDR1 and CDR2 (germline): SQVTM, ANQGSEA.

The chain couples TRBV5-1 to TRBJ2-6; tentatively, D is TRBD2 (6 bases). The CDR3 is made up of 12 amino acids. CDR1 is SGHRS and CDR2 is YFSETQ in the germline V gene. V lost 4 bases, J lost 8 bases, and 7 bases lay in between. CDR3 nucleotides: TGCGCCAGCAGCCGGGACTCCAACGTCCTGACTTTC. Translated, it gives CASSRDSNVLTF.